The 5 T cell receptor beta chains below all came from one sample that was sequenced in a study of T cell responses to AZD1222 COVID-19 vaccine. The assay was immunoSEQ multiplex PCR, and TCRdb's table has in-frame clones only and misses some. The sample shows 65,000 to 70,000 clones, about four fifths of them seen only once. The sample here was peripheral blood, taken 28 days after the second AZD1222 dose. The receptor set was obtained from an adult who received the AZD1222 COVID-19 vaccine.

This chain joins TRBV6-5 and TRBJ1-5; no definite D call. The germline V gene has CDR1 MNHEY and CDR2 SVGAGI. The CDR3 runs to 13 residues. The germline V and J ends were trimmed by 6 bases and 5 bases, with 11 bases remaining between them. In DNA form, the CDR3 reads TGTGCCAGCAGACCATCGCGGGATCAGCCCCAGCATTTT. This gives the protein CASRPSRDQPQHF.

The chain uses TRBV7-6 and TRBJ2-7; perhaps TRBD1 as D (5 bases). The germline V and J ends were trimmed by 5 bases and 0 bases, with 14 bases remaining between them. The CDR3 length is 15 residues. Looked up from germline, CDR1 is SGHVS and CDR2 is FNYEAQ. The CDR3 DNA reads as TGTGCCAGCAGCCCCCACCTACAGGACTCCTACGAGCAGTACTTC. Translating it yields CASSPHLQDSYEQYF.

The V gene is TRBV6-6, the J gene TRBJ1-1; weak D call: TRBD1 (6 bases). CDR3 size: 15 residues. V lost 2 bases to trimming and J lost 6 bases, with 16 bases between them. Germline-derived CDR1 and CDR2 are MNHNY and SVGAGI (reference sequence). CDR3 in amino acids: CASSYAGNREPEAFF. The CDR3 nucleotides read TGTGCCAGCAGTTACGCGGGCAACAGGGAGCCTGAAGCTTTCTTT.

The chain joins TRBV13 to TRBJ2-2; D assignment may be TRBD1 or TRBD2 (5 bases each). Germline V CDR1 and CDR2: PRHDT, FYEKMQ (reference sequence). The CDR3 runs to 15 residues. V dropped 7 bases and J dropped 2 bases, with 14 bases sitting between them. In DNA, the CDR3 is TGTGCCAGCACTCGTGGGGCTAGCAACACCGGGGAGCTGTTTTTT. It translates to CASTRGASNTGELFF.

This chain links TRBV14 with TRBJ2-3; D is unclear. The CDR3 length is 16 residues. V lost 0 bases to trimming and J lost 0 bases, with 10 bases between them. Germline loops: CDR1 SGHDN, CDR2 FVKESK. CDR3 sequence (DNA): TGTGCCAGCAGCCAAGAAAGGGTAACTAGCACAGATACGCAGTATTTT. This sequence encodes CASSQERVTSTDTQYF.